This TCR beta chain derives from a study of T cells in Graves' hyperthyroidism and ophthalmopathy. The study's findings and limits: Blood also carried most thyroid clonotypes expanded above 0.001.

The ends were cut back, 6 bases at V and 11 bases at J, with 13 bases in the middle. The germline V gene encodes CDR1 SQVTM and CDR2 ANQGSEA. CDR3 size: 11 residues. Regions amplified from RNA transcripts were the TCR beta CDR3 regions. A first-round RT-PCR of the TCR CDR3 used the HTBI primer set. In TCRdb, the multiplex PCR reads were re-called with MiXCR into one record per CDR3 protein. Of roughly 570,000 distinct CDR3 sequences in the sample, around 46% were seen once. Regarding this clonotype: Its antigen is unknown.

The specimen was peripheral blood or thyroid tissue (not recorded which). This receptor was identified in a young woman with Graves' hyperthyroidism. This sequence joins TRBV29-1 and TRBJ1-4; D is uncertain. In DNA, the CDR3 is TGCAGCGTCTTCTGGGAGGATAAACTGTTTTTT. Its protein is CSVFWEDKLFF.